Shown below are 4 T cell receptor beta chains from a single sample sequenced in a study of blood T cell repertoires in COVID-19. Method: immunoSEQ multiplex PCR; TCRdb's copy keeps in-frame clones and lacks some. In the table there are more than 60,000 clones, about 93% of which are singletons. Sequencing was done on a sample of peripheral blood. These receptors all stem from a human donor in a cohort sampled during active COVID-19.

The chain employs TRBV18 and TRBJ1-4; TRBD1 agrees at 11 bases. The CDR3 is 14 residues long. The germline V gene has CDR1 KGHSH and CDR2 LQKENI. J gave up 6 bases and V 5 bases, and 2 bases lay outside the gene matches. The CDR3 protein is CASSTGQGDEKLFF. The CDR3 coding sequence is TGTGCCAGCTCAACGGGACAGGGGGATGAAAAACTGTTTTTT. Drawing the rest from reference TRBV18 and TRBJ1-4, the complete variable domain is NAGVMQNPRHLVRRRGQEARLRCSPMKGHSHVYWYRQLPEEGLKFMVYLQKENIIDESGMPKERFSAEFPKEGPSILRIQQVVRGDSAAYFCASSTGQGDEKLFFGSGTQLSVL.

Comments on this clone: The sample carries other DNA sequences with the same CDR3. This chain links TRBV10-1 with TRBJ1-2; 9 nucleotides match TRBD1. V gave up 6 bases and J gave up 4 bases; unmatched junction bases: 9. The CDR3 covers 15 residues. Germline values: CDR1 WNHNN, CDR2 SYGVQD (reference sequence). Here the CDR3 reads CASSAGQGIPYGYTF. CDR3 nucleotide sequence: TGCGCCAGCAGCGCGGGACAGGGAATCCCCTATGGCTACACCTTC.

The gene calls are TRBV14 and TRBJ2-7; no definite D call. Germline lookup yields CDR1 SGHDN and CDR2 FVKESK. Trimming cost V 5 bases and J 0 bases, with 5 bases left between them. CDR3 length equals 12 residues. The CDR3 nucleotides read TGTGCCAGCAGCTACAGCTCCTACGAGCAGTACTTC. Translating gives CASSYSSYEQYF.

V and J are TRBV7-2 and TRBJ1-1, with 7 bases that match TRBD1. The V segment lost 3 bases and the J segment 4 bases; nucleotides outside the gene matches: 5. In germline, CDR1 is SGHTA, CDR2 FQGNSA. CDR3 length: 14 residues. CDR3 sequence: CASSFRQGSTEAFF. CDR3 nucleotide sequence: TGTGCCAGCAGCTTTCGACAGGGAAGCACTGAAGCTTTCTTT.